This T cell receptor beta chain was recorded in a study of CD8 T cells in ankylosing spondylitis. From the 5' RACE reads, TCRdb called clonotypes with MiXCR, one entry per CDR3 protein. The sample records 90,000 to 120,000 distinct CDR3 sequences, under 30% being singletons. The sample holds a few counts of this clonotype. Germline lookup yields CDR1 WNHNN and CDR2 SYGVQD (reference sequence). The length of the CDR3 is 13 residues. V trimming: 4 bases; J trimming: 3 bases; junction bases outside the gene matches: 1. Sequenced input: synovial fluid, either unsorted or a sorted T cell fraction (not recorded which). The sequence derives from a male donor with ankylosing spondylitis. This chain uses TRBV10-1 with TRBJ2-5, with 8 bases matching TRBD2. The CDR3 region is CASSGTSKETQYF. In nucleotides, the CDR3 is TGCGCCAGCAGTGGGACTAGCAAAGAGACCCAGTACTTC.